Sequencing of this TCR beta chain was carried out in a study of blood T cell repertoires in COVID-19. Original data processing: The authors estimated nucleated cell counts from reference gene primer amplification. The assay was immunoSEQ multiplex PCR, and TCRdb's table has in-frame clones only and misses some. That table is the source of V, J and clone size, and D and trimming were worked out from the DNA. The sample lists about 99,000 clones; roughly nine tenths were seen once. V dropped 0 bases and J dropped 0; count of bases not matched to a gene: 8. The CDR3 is 18 amino acids. This sequence was found in a human donor in a cohort sampled during active COVID-19. This chain links TRBV23-1 with TRBJ1-5, with 7 bases identical to TRBD1. TRBV23-1 is noted as an ORF with a role that remains uncertain. Sequencing was carried out using peripheral blood. The CDR3 loop is CASSQSGTVRSSNQPQHF. Here the CDR3 DNA reads TGCGCCAGCAGTCAATCTGGGACAGTGCGGAGTAGCAATCAGCCCCAGCATTTT.